These T cell receptor beta chains were read from a single sample in a study of T-cell reconstitution after alpha-beta-depleted transplantation in children. TCRdb itself ran the PCR reads through MiXCR, one entry per CDR3 protein. The data hold some 290,000 distinct CDR3 sequences, with more than 9% observed a single time. The sequences come from PBMCs from the stem cell graft donor, collected from the stem cell graft. These receptor sequences come from a human donor who donated a stem cell graft to a child with SCID. CDR3s include the opening cysteine and the closing phenylalanine or tryptophan. D genes are given only for firm matches. A clone size is listed for some rows: how often the clone was seen (once, few, many), or a class if it is expanded.

TRBJ1-4 TRBV5-1 - - CATRGHTDEKLFF TGCGCCACTCGAGGACATACCGATGAAAAACTGTTTTTT
TRBJ1-2 TRBV20-1 - - CSASSFQGGGYTF TGCAGTGCTAGTTCGTTTCAGGGTGGCGGCTACACCTTC
TRBJ2-1 TRBV20-1 - few CSARDLQFHIGSNEQFF TGCAGTGCTAGAGATCTGCAGTTCCACATAGGAAGCAATGAGCAGTTCTTC
TRBJ2-7 TRBV11-2 - - CASSLGGGQYF TGTGCCAGCAGCTTAGGTGGGGGACAGTACTTC
TRBJ2-1 TRBV29-1 TRBD1 many CSARQGVNEQFF TGCAGCGCCCGACAGGGGGTTAATGAGCAGTTCTTC
TRBJ2-7 TRBV12-3/TRBV12-4 TRBD1 few CASSFRRTGGAPYEQYF TGTGCCAGCAGTTTTCGGAGAACAGGGGGCGCCCCCTACGAGCAGTACTTC
TRBJ2-1 TRBV18 - - CASSPIGQKNNEQFF TGTGCCAGCTCACCAATAGGGCAGAAAAACAATGAGCAGTTCTTC
TRBJ1-3 TRBV7-7 - few CASRPRLYF TGTGCTAGCAGGCCGAGGTTATATTTT
TRBJ2-1 TRBV25-1 - many CASSESGVTGQFF TGTGCCAGCAGTGAATCGGGAGTTACTGGGCAGTTCTTC
TRBJ2-7 TRBV5-1 - - CASRAGDGEKTF TGCGCCAGCAGAGCCGGGGACGGAGAGAAGACTTTC
TRBJ1-5 TRBV4-1 - many CASSLAGAENQPQHF TGCGCCAGCAGCCTAGCGGGGGCCGAAAACCAGCCCCAGCATTTT
TRBJ2-7 TRBV6-1 - - CASRGGHGPHEQYF TGTGCCAGCAGGGGCGGACATGGGCCCCACGAGCAGTACTTC
TRBJ1-1 TRBV7-9 TRBD1 many CASSEPGQGTDTEAFF TGTGCCAGCAGCGAACCGGGACAGGGAACGGACACTGAAGCTTTCTTT
TRBJ2-3 TRBV20-1 TRBD2 - CSASNFGTSGGPGVDTQYF TGCAGTGCTAGCAACTTCGGGACTAGCGGGGGCCCCGGGGTAGATACGCAGTATTTT
TRBJ2-2 TRBV7-6 TRBD2 - CASSLERTSGWHYTGELFF TGTGCCAGCAGCTTAGAAAGGACTAGCGGGTGGCACTACACCGGGGAGCTGTTTTTT
TRBJ1-5 TRBV29-1 - few CSVHTLNQPQHF TGCAGCGTCCATACTCTCAATCAGCCCCAGCATTTT
TRBJ1-2 TRBV29-1 - - CSVLAESGSSAYGYTF TGCAGCGTTCTGGCGGAGAGTGGCAGTTCGGCCTATGGCTACACCTTC
TRBJ1-6 TRBV29-1 - - CSVDAYNSPLHF TGCAGCGTTGATGCCTACAATTCACCCCTCCACTTT
TRBJ2-4 TRBV5-1 - - CASSLFSRVGDIQYF TGCGCCAGCAGCTTGTTTTCTAGGGTTGGGGACATTCAGTACTTC
TRBJ2-7 TRBV20-1 - few CSARWIWEQYF TGCAGTGCTAGGTGGATTTGGGAGCAGTACTTC
TRBJ2-1 TRBV7-2 - - CASTVGTGLNEQFF TGTGCCAGCACCGTCGGGACGGGTTTGAATGAGCAGTTCTTC
TRBJ2-5 TRBV10-2 TRBD1 - CASSELFLDRDLETQYF TGCGCCAGCAGTGAGCTGTTTTTGGACAGGGACCTAGAGACCCAGTACTTC
TRBJ1-3 TRBV5-5 - - CASSFAENSGNTIYF TGTGCCAGCAGCTTCGCGGAGAACTCTGGAAACACCATATATTTT